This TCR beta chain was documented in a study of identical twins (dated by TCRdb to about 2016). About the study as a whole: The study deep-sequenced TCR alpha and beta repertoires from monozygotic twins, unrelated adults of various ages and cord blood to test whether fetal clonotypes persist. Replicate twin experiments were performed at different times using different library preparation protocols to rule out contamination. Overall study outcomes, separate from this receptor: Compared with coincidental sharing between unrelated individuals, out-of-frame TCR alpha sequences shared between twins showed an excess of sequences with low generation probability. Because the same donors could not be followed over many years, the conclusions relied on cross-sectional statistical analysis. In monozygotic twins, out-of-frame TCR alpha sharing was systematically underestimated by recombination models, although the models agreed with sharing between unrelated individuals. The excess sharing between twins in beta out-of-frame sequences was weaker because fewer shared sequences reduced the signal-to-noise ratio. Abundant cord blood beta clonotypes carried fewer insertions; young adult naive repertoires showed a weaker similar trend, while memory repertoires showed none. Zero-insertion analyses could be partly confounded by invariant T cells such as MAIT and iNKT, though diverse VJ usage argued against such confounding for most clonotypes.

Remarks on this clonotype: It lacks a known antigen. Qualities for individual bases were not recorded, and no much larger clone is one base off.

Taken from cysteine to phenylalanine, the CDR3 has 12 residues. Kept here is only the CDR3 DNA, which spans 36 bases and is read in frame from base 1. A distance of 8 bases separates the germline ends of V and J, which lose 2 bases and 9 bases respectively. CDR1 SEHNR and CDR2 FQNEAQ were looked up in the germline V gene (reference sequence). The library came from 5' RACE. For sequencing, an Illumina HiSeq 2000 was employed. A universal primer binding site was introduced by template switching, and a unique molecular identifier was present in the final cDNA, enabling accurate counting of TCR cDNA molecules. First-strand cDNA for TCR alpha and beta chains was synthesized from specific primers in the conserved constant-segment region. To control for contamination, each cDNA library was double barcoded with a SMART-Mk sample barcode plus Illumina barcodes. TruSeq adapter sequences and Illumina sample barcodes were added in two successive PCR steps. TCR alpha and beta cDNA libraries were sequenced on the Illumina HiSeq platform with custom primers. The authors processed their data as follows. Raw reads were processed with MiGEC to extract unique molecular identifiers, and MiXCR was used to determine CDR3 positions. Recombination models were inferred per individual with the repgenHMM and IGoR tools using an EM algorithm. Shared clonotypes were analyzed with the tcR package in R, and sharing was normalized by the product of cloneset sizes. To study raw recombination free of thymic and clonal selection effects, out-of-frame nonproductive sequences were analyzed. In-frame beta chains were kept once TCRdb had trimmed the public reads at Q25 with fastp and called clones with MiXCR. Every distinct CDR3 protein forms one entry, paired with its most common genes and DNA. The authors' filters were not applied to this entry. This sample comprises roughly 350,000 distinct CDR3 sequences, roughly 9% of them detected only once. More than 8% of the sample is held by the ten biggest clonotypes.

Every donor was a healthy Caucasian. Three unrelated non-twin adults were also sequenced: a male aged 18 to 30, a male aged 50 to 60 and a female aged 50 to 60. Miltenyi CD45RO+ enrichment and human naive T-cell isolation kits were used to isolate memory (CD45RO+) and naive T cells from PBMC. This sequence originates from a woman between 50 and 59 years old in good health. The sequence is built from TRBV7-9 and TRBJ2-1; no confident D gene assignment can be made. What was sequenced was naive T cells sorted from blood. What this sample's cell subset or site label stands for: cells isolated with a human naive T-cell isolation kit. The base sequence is TGTGCCAGCAGCTTAACCCGACTTGAGCAGTTCTTC. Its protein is CASSLTRLEQFF.